Each of the 10 T cell receptor beta chains below was sequenced from the same sample in a study of T cell repertoires in cytomegalovirus infection (dated by TCRdb to between 2018 and 2021). These receptors have no identified antigens. TCRdb records Illumina HiSeq 1500 as the sequencer. TCRdb passed the public sequencing reads through fastp at Q25 and MiXCR, retaining productive beta sequences. Under each unique CDR3 protein, matching rows form one entry showing the most common genes and DNA. The table for this sample lists fewer than 650,000 distinct CDR3 sequences; 35% to 50% of them were counted only once. The ten largest clones capture roughly 50% of the sample. The treatment or condition label corresponds to: in vitro stimulation with specific CMV peptide epitopes to enrich CMV-specific T cells. The source was cultured PBMCs, collected from culture after CMV antigen stimulation. All receptors derive from a human donor in good health (CMV status not recorded). Some clones in this sample may be carry-over from other donors' samples.

The J gene is TRBJ2-1, the V gene TRBV20-1; D gene ambiguous. Germline CDR1 DFQATT, CDR2 SNEGSKA (reference sequence). The V and J ends lost 1 base and 5 bases respectively, with 18 bases between them. The CDR3 runs to 16 residues. The CDR3 protein is CSARARPRAPDNEQFF. The CDR3 bases are TGCAGTGCTAGAGCGAGGCCCCGCGCCCCGGACAATGAGCAGTTCTTC.

This clonotype is a singleton in its sample. V is TRBV6-1 and J is TRBJ2-3; D is uncertain. The CDR3 spans 14 residues. V lost 2 bases, J lost 0 bases, and 6 bases lay in between. CDR1 and CDR2 from the germline V gene are MNHNS and SASEGT. The CDR3 is CASSELQSTDTQYF. The CDR3 DNA reads as TGTGCCAGCAGTGAATTGCAGAGCACAGATACGCAGTATTTT.

This clonotype was found a few times. This chain links TRBV4-2 with TRBJ2-7, with D perhaps TRBD2 (5 bases). The CDR3 spans 12 residues. Deletions cut 1 base from V and 7 bases from J, with 8 bases between. Per germline, CDR1 LGHNA and CDR2 YNFKEQ. The CDR3 nucleotides read TGTGCCAGCAGCCAAGGTCGAGGGGAGCAGTACTTC. Translation gives CASSQGRGEQYF.

The gene calls are TRBV20-1 and TRBJ2-1, with 8 bases fitting TRBD2. Germline CDR1 is DFQATT and CDR2 is SNEGSKA (reference sequence). The J segment lost 0 bases and the V segment lost 5 bases, leaving 9 bases of the junction unmatched. The CDR3 runs to 16 residues. The CDR3 loop reads CSAPVALAGSYNEQFF. In nucleotides, the CDR3 is TGCAGTGCTCCAGTCGCGCTAGCGGGCTCCTACAATGAGCAGTTCTTC.

The CDR3: CASSQPGPYSLHF. The CDR3 DNA is TGCGCCAGCAGCCAACCGGGCCCCTATTCCCTCCACTTT. The chain employs TRBV4-1 and TRBJ1-6, with D uncertain. In germline, CDR1 is MGHRA, CDR2 YSYEKL. V shed 2 bases and J shed 14 bases, with 13 bases lying between them. The CDR3 spans 13 residues.

V and J are TRBV6-1 and TRBJ1-2, with no clear D. V was trimmed by 4 bases and J by 8 bases, leaving 14 bases between them. CDR1 is MNHNS, CDR2 SASEGT, per germline. The CDR3 extends over 13 amino acids. In nucleotides, the CDR3 is TGTGCCAGCAGTGTGGTGGGCTTTGGGGGCTACACCTTC. This sequence encodes CASSVVGFGGYTF.

This clonotype has more than one count but fewer than ten. The chain recombines TRBV7-9 with TRBJ1-5; no firm D call. Trimming shortened V by 6 bases and J by 4 bases, and 13 bases separated the two germline ends. The CDR3 has 14 residues. CDR1 SEHNR and CDR2 FQNEAQ come from the germline V gene (reference sequence). The chain's CDR3 is CASRSIDGNQPQHF. In nucleotides, the CDR3 is TGTGCCAGCAGGTCGATTGACGGGAATCAGCCCCAGCATTTT.

This clonotype was seen a few times. The chain carries TRBV11-3 and TRBJ2-1; D is undetermined. The germline V gene has CDR1 SGHNT and CDR2 YENEEA. Trimming cost V 1 base and J 7 bases, with 17 bases left between them. This CDR3 is built from 16 residues. For the CDR3, the DNA is TGTGCCAGCAGCTTAGGGGGTTTGGTGGGGTGGAATGAGCAGTTCTTC. Translating gives CASSLGGLVGWNEQFF.

The chain recombines TRBV12-3 or TRBV12-4 with TRBJ2-3, with D unresolved. CDR3 length: 15 amino acids. Trimming cost V 6 bases and J 6 bases, with 19 bases left between them. This chain's CDR3 is CASSPPRLGADTQYF. The CDR3 nucleotides are TGTGCCAGCAGCCCCCCGCGACTGGGTGCGGATACGCAGTATTTT.

The V call is TRBV4-3, the J call TRBJ2-7, with 11 nucleotides matching TRBD2. J lost 6 bases, V lost 3 bases, and 7 bases had no gene match. In germline, CDR1 is LGHNA, CDR2 YSLEER. The CDR3 extends over 15 amino acids. The CDR3 sequence is CASSQIAGGPLEQYF. CDR3 sequence (DNA): TGCGCCAGCAGCCAGATAGCGGGAGGGCCTCTCGAGCAGTACTTC.